The clone carrying this T cell receptor (beta chain) was seen once. What it binds is not known. This record belongs to a study of vaccination and CD4 T cells after COVID-19. Across the whole study: Post-COVID samples had a sampling time that fell a median about 100 days after diagnosis (range 35 to 161). Cells received overlapping spike peptides from SARS-CoV-2, HCoV-NL63, HCoV-OC43 and HCoV-229E as stimulation.

Sequenced with the Oncomine TCR Beta short-read assay was DNA taken from cultured CD4+ T cells. Genomic DNA was drawn out of CD4+ T cells grown in culture. TCRdb analysed the PCR reads with MiXCR anew, one entry per CDR3 protein. The sample has more than 10,000 distinct CDR3 sequences, 56% seen once. Treatment indicated: approximately nine-day PBMC culture with coronavirus spike peptide pools or control peptides (ViraFEST assay). The germline V gene encodes CDR1 SNHLY and CDR2 FYNNEI. CDR3 length: 12 amino acids. V lost 4 bases, J lost 9 bases, and 10 bases lay in between. J is TRBJ2-1 and V is TRBV2; TRBD1 might be the D (5 bases). Sequences were obtained from CD4+ T cells from blood, cultured in vitro. This TCR derives from a human donor who had recovered from COVID-19. In DNA form, the CDR3 reads TGTGCCAGCAGTGCGGACATTGGTGAGCAGTTCTTC. Translation: CASSADIGEQFF. The variable domain in full, completed from reference TRBV2 and TRBJ2-1, reads EPEVTQTPSHQVTQMGQEVILRCVPISNHLYFYWYRQILGQKVEFLVSFYNNEISEKSEIFDDQFSVERPDGSNFTLKIRSTKLEDSAMYFCASSADIGEQFFGPGTRLTVL.